This T cell receptor beta chain was identified in a study of blood T cell repertoires in COVID-19. Turning to the study itself: T cells, B-cell-depleted T cells, or PBMCs supplied cDNA or gDNA.

How the authors handled the data: It was from reference gene primer amplification that nucleated cell counts were estimated. Profiled with immunoSEQ multiplex PCR; TCRdb holds only in-frame clones, not every one. V and J calls and clone size follow that table, whereas D and trimming were derived from the DNA. The sample includes some 240,000 clones, around 90% of them seen just once. The Seattle site enrolled patients during active infection and followed them longitudinally. Per the germline V gene, CDR1 is LGHDT and CDR2 is YNNKEL (reference sequence). With 4 bases clipped from V and 2 bases from J, the junction kept 5 bases outside the gene matches. The CDR3 has 15 amino acids.

The sequence came from a woman aged 55-69 years with COVID-19, enrolled during active disease. Sequenced material: peripheral blood. This chain uses TRBV3-1 (or the pseudogene TRBV3-2) with TRBJ1-5; 7 bases agree with TRBD1. The CDR3 nucleotides are TGTGCCAGCAGCCCACAGGGGAGAGGCAATCAGCCCCAGCATTTT. It codes for CASSPQGRGNQPQHF.